The 23 T cell receptor beta chains reported below all come from one sample, sequenced in a study of T cell repertoires in cytomegalovirus infection. In TCRdb, the reads were re-called with MiXCR into one record per CDR3 protein. This table has approximately 300,000 distinct CDR3 sequences, around 25% appearing once. These TCRs are of unknown antigen specificity. The sample was cultured PBMCs, taken from culture after CMV antigen stimulation. The source is a human donor in good health (CMV status not recorded). Some clones in this sample may be carry-over from other donors' samples.

This clonotype was recorded many times. The chain uses TRBV7-9 and TRBJ2-3; D gene unclear. With 4 bases removed from V and 2 bases from J, the gap between germline ends came to 19 bases. The CDR3 has 17 residues. Germline V gene lookup returns CDR1 SEHNR and CDR2 FQNEAQ (reference sequence). The CDR3: CASSSRNSAGDTDTQYF. CDR3 nucleotides: TGTGCCAGCAGCTCCAGGAACTCAGCTGGGGACACAGATACGCAGTATTTT.

The table lists this clonotype with a few counts. V usage is TRBV6-5 and J usage is TRBJ2-1; the match to TRBD1 covers 10 bases. This CDR3 comprises 18 residues. V was clipped by 0 bases and J by 8 bases; unmatched bases: 13. The V gene's germline CDR1 is MNHEY and CDR2 SVGAGI. The CDR3 DNA reads as TGTGCCAGCAGTTACTCGATACGCGGGACAGGGGTTGGGGATGAGCAGTTCTTC. Its translation: CASSYSIRGTGVGDEQFF.

This clonotype has a handful of counts. This chain joins TRBV5-8 and TRBJ2-3, with 12 bases aligning to TRBD2. The germline V gene encodes CDR1 SGHTS and CDR2 YDEGEE. V trimming: 4 bases; J trimming: 5 bases; junction bases outside the gene matches: 8. This CDR3 comprises 16 residues. Written as DNA, the CDR3 is TGTGCCAGCAGCGATGGACTAGCGGGATGGGGAGATACGCAGTATTTT. Translating gives CASSDGLAGWGDTQYF.

The chain joins TRBV4-3 to TRBJ1-1; 10 nucleotides align to TRBD1. The CDR3 is 15 amino acids. V trimming: 4 bases; J trimming: 4 bases; junction bases outside the gene matches: 6. CDR1 LGHNA and CDR2 YSLEER come from the germline V gene. CDR3 protein: CASSRQGAQSTEAFF. CDR3 bases: TGCGCCAGCAGCCGACAGGGGGCGCAAAGCACTGAAGCTTTCTTT.

V gene TRBV4-1 combines with J gene TRBJ1-6, with D tentatively TRBD1 (5 bases). The CDR3 has 15 residues. Germline values: CDR1 MGHRA, CDR2 YSYEKL. The ends were cut back, 4 bases at V and 11 bases at J, with 18 bases in the middle. The DNA for the CDR3 is TGCGCCAGCAGCCGGGATCAGGGTGTGGGGACACCCCTCCACTTT. The encoded protein is CASSRDQGVGTPLHF.

The V and J genes are TRBV28 and TRBJ1-3, with TRBD1 matching 8 bases. CDR3 length equals 15 residues. The V segment lost 4 bases and the J segment 4 bases; nucleotides outside the gene matches: 6. Per germline, CDR1 MDHEN and CDR2 SYDVKM. CDR3 in amino acids: CASSSPGGYGNTIYF. The CDR3 DNA follows: TGTGCCAGCAGTTCCCCAGGGGGCTACGGAAACACCATATATTTT. Complete variable domain (other parts from reference TRBV28 and TRBJ1-3): DVKVTQSSRYLVKRTGEKVFLECVQDMDHENMFWYRQDPGLGLRLIYFSYDVKMKEKGDIPEGYSVSREKKERFSLILESASTNQTSMYLCASSSPGGYGNTIYFGEGSWLTVV.

This clonotype was counted many times. The V and J genes are TRBV7-2 and TRBJ2-5; D possibly corresponds to TRBD2 (6 bases). The CDR3 sequence is 15 residues long. The V and J ends lost 5 bases and 1 base respectively, with 14 bases between them. CDR1 is SGHTA and CDR2 is FQGNSA in the germline V gene. For the CDR3, the DNA is TGTGCCAGCAGCGTAACGGACTATCCCCAAGAGACCCAGTACTTC. This codes for CASSVTDYPQETQYF. The full variable domain, completed using reference TRBV7-2 and TRBJ2-5, is GAGVSQSPSNKVTEKGKDVELRCDPISGHTALYWYRQSLGQGLEFLIYFQGNSAPDKSGLPSDRFSAERTGGSVSTLTIQRTQQEDSAVYLCASSVTDYPQETQYFGPGTRLLVL.

DNA for the CDR3: TGTGCCAGCAGCCCCCGGACTAGCGGGCTCTACGAGCAGTACTTC. Protein sequence: CASSPRTSGLYEQYF. This chain joins TRBV7-6 and TRBJ2-7; 11 bases align to TRBD2. The CDR3 covers 15 residues. The V gene's germline CDR1 is SGHVS and CDR2 FNYEAQ. With V trimmed by 5 bases and J by 3 bases, 6 bases remained unmatched. Using reference TRBV7-6 and TRBJ2-7 for the parts outside the CDR3, the full variable domain is GAGVSQSPRYKVTKRGQDVALRCDPISGHVSLYWYRQALGQGPEFLTYFNYEAQQDKSGLPNDRFSAERPEGSISTLTIQRTEQRDSAMYRCASSPRTSGLYEQYFGPGTRLTVT.

This clonotype was seen only a few times. This sequence joins TRBV7-8 and TRBJ2-2; 9 positions agree with TRBD2. Germline trimming cut 1 base from V and 4 bases from J; bases unmatched to any gene: 7. Germline CDR1 reads SGHVS; CDR2 reads FQNEAQ. This CDR3 spans 17 amino acids. The CDR3 is CASSLVREGPSTGELFF. CDR3 DNA sequence: TGTGCCAGCAGCTTAGTGCGGGAGGGCCCAAGCACCGGGGAGCTGTTTTTT.

This clonotype appeared a few times. The genes are TRBV7-8 and TRBJ2-7; D gene unclear. This CDR3 has 14 residues. With 1 base removed from V and 4 bases from J, the gap between germline ends came to 11 bases. Germline V CDR1 and CDR2: SGHVS, FQNEAQ. This CDR3 is CASSLGTVRYEQYF. The DNA for the CDR3 is TGTGCCAGCAGCTTAGGGACGGTCCGATACGAGCAGTACTTC.

CDR3 nucleotides: TGTGCCACCAGCAGAGGCACCCGGGTGGACGGCGGCTACACCTTC. Protein sequence: CATSRGTRVDGGYTF. V and J are TRBV15 and TRBJ1-2; D call uncertain. Germline assignment: CDR1 LNHNV and CDR2 YYDKDF (reference sequence). The ends were cut back, 1 base at V and 8 bases at J, with 17 bases in the middle. The CDR3 totals 15 residues.

This clonotype has at least ten counts. J is TRBJ1-4 and V is TRBV12-3 or TRBV12-4; D is undetermined. This CDR3 is 15 amino acids long. Trimming took off 7 bases at V and 0 bases at J, with 12 bases between the two ends. This CDR3 reads CASTPQFATNEKLFF. The CDR3 DNA is TGTGCCAGCACCCCACAGTTTGCAACTAATGAAAAACTGTTTTTT.

This rearrangement joins TRBV18 to TRBJ2-5; D remains unclear. The V and J ends lost 5 bases and 3 bases respectively, with 10 bases between them. From germline, CDR1 is KGHSH and CDR2 LQKENI. The CDR3 length is 13 residues. In DNA, the CDR3 is TGTGCCAGCTCATTAAATTGGGAAGAGACCCAGTACTTC. This translates into CASSLNWEETQYF.

This clonotype was observed at least ten times. CDR3 protein: CASSFDQGFLYGYTF. The CDR3 DNA sequence: TGTGCCAGCAGCTTCGACCAAGGCTTCTTATATGGCTACACCTTC. The chain uses TRBV7-2 and TRBJ1-2; D is undetermined. The CDR3 runs 15 residues. V gave up 3 bases and J gave up 5 bases, with 16 bases separating them. Per germline, CDR1 SGHTA and CDR2 FQGNSA.

This clonotype was counted a few times. This rearrangement joins TRBV5-1 to TRBJ1-1; TRBD1 might be the D (6 bases). Germline assignment: CDR1 SGHRS and CDR2 YFSETQ. Trimming pared 2 bases from V and 5 bases from J, leaving 13 bases between. The CDR3 contains 14 residues. CDR3 sequence: CASSFNWGRTEAFF. In DNA form, the CDR3 reads TGCGCCAGCAGCTTCAATTGGGGGCGGACTGAAGCTTTCTTT.

A few counts support this clonotype. The chain combines TRBV24-1 with TRBJ2-2; D unclear. Trimming shortened V by 2 bases and J by 0 bases, and 18 bases separated the two germline ends. CDR1 KGHDR and CDR2 SFDVKD come from the germline V gene. CDR3 length: 19 amino acids. The CDR3 nucleotides read TGTGCCACCAGTGATTGGGTCGGCAGGCCTCCCTCGAACACCGGGGAGCTGTTTTTT. Translating it yields CATSDWVGRPPSNTGELFF.

This chain links TRBV10-3 with TRBJ2-2, with TRBD2 matching over 13 bases. CDR1 and CDR2 from the germline V gene are ENHRY and SYGVKD. This CDR3 is built from 16 residues. The ends lost 6 bases at V and 4 bases at J; junction bases unmatched: 5. The CDR3 spells CAIRSGTSGTTGELFF. The CDR3 DNA reads TGTGCCATCAGATCCGGGACTAGCGGGACCACCGGGGAGCTGTTTTTT.

The J gene is TRBJ2-2, the V gene TRBV6-6, with 9 bases aligning to TRBD1. The CDR3 contains 13 residues. The germline CDR1 and CDR2 sequences are MNHNY and SVGAGI (reference sequence). Losses at the gene ends were 10 bases for V and 6 bases for J; bases not matched to a gene: 6. The CDR3 protein is CATEQGAAGELFF. CDR3 nucleotides: TGTGCCACCGAACAGGGGGCCGCCGGGGAGCTGTTTTTT.

This clonotype turned up a few times. This CDR3 reads CASSNLREQFF. CDR3 DNA sequence: TGTGCCAGCAGTAACCTAAGGGAGCAGTTCTTC. The chain has TRBV6-6 and TRBJ2-1; no firm D call. The CDR3 totals 11 residues. CDR1 and CDR2 from the germline V gene are MNHNY and SVGAGI (reference sequence). V was shortened by 5 bases and J by 10 bases, with 9 bases between the two germline ends.

In this sample, this clonotype turned up a few times. The chain is built from TRBV7-2 and TRBJ2-1, with TRBD1 identical over 11 bases. Unmatched junction bases numbered 4, after V lost 1 base and J lost 5 bases. The germline CDR1 and CDR2 sequences are SGHTA and FQGNSA. There are 16 residues in the CDR3. This CDR3 reads CASSLVGTGGDNEQFF. The CDR3 nucleotides read TGTGCCAGCAGCTTAGTCGGGACAGGGGGGGACAATGAGCAGTTCTTC.

J is TRBJ2-1 and V is TRBV5-4, with TRBD2 identical over 14 bases. V lost 3 bases and J lost 8; bases outside the gene matches: 13. The CDR3 runs to 18 residues. Germline V gives CDR1 SGHNT, CDR2 YYREEE (reference sequence). The CDR3, as DNA: TGTGCCAGCAGCTCGCCGACTAGCGGGAGGGCCTCTTCCGATGAGCAGTTCTTC. It yields the protein CASSSPTSGRASSDEQFF. Variable domain in full (rest from reference TRBV5-4 and TRBJ2-1): ETGVTQSPTHLIKTRGQQVTLRCSSQSGHNTVSWYQQALGQGPQFIFQYYREEENGRGNFPPRFSGLQFPNYSSELNVNALELDDSALYLCASSSPTSGRASSDEQFFGPGTRLTVL.

This clonotype was counted at least ten times. The genes are TRBV7-2 and TRBJ2-7, with TRBD1 as a possible D gene (5 bases). In germline, CDR1 is SGHTA, CDR2 FQGNSA. Trimming took off 2 bases at V and 6 bases at J, with 8 bases between the two ends. CDR3 length: 12 amino acids. The CDR3 coding sequence is TGTGCCAGCAGCTTACCAGGGCTCGAGCAGTACGTC. This codes for CASSLPGLEQYV.

V is TRBV6-5 and J is TRBJ1-5; D might be TRBD1 (5 bases). Trimming shortened V by 2 bases and J by 3 bases, and 11 bases separated the two germline ends. The CDR3 extends over 15 amino acids. The germline CDR1 and CDR2 sequences are MNHEY and SVGAGI. The CDR3 is CASSYGSGFNQPQHF. The CDR3 coding sequence is TGTGCCAGCAGTTACGGTTCAGGGTTCAATCAGCCCCAGCATTTT.